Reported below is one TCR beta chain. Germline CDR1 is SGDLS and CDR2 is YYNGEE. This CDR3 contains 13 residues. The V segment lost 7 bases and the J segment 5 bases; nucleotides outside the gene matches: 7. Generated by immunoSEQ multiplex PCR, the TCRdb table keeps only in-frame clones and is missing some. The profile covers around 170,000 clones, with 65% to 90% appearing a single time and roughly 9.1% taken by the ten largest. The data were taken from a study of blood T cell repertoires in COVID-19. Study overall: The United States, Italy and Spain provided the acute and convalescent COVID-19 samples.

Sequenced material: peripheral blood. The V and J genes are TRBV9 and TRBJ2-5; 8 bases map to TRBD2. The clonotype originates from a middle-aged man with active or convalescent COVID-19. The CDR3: CASARGDGETQYF. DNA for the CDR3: TGTGCCAGCGCGCGGGGGGACGGGGAGACCCAGTACTTC.